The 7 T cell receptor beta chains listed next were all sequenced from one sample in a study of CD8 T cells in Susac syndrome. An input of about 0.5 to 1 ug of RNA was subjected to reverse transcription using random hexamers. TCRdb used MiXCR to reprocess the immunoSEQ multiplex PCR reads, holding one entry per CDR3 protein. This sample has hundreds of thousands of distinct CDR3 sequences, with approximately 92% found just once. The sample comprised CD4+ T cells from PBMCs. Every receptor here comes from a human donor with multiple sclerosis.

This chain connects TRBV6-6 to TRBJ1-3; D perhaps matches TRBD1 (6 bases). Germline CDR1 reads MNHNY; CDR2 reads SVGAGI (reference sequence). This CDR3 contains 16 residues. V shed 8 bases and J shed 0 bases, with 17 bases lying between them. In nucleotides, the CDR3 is TGTGCCAGCTATGGGGGGCAGGCCCGCTCTGGAAACACCATATATTTT. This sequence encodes CASYGGQARSGNTIYF.

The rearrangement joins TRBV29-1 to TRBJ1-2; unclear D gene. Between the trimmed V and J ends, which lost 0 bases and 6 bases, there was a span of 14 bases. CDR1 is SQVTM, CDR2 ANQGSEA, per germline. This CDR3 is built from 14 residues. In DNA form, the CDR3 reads TGCAGCGTTGAAGAAGACACCCTGAGGGATGGCTACACCTTC. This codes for CSVEEDTLRDGYTF.

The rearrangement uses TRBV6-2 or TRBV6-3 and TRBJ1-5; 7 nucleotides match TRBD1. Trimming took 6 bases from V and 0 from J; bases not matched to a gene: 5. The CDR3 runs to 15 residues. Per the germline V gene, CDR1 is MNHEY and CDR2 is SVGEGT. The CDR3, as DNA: TGTGCCAGCAGAGACAGGGTTTATAGCAATCAGCCCCAGCATTTT. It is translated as CASRDRVYSNQPQHF.

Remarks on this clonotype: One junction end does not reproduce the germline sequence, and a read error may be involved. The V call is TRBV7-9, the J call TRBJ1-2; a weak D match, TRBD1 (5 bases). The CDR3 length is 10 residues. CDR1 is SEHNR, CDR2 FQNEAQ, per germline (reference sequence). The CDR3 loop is CASSADLGTF. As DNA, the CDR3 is TGTGCCAGCAGCGCCGACCTAGGGACGTTC.

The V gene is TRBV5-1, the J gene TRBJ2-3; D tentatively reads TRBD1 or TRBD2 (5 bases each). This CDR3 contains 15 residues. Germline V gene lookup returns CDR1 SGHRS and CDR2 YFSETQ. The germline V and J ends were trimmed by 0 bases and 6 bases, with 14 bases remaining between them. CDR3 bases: TGCGCCAGCAGCTTGGAAACTGGGGACGTGGATACGCAGTATTTT. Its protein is CASSLETGDVDTQYF.

The CDR3, as DNA: TGTGCCAGCAGCTTGCAGGGCGTGGAGACCCAGTACTTC. Translated, it gives CASSLQGVETQYF. The chain carries TRBV7-9 and TRBJ2-5; D possibly corresponds to TRBD1 (5 bases). Between the trimmed V and J ends, which lost 3 bases and 5 bases, there was a span of 10 bases. The CDR3 extends over 13 amino acids. Germline V gene sequence: CDR1 SEHNR, CDR2 FQNEAQ (reference sequence).

CDR3 coding DNA: TGTGCCAGCAGTTCCTGGACTAGTCGAGAGACCCAGTACTTC. The encoded protein is CASSSWTSRETQYF. The chain couples TRBV6-6 to TRBJ2-5; 7 bases fit TRBD2. This CDR3 has 14 residues. The germline gives CDR1 MNHNY, CDR2 SVGAGI (reference sequence). V dropped 4 bases and J dropped 4; count of bases not matched to a gene: 6.